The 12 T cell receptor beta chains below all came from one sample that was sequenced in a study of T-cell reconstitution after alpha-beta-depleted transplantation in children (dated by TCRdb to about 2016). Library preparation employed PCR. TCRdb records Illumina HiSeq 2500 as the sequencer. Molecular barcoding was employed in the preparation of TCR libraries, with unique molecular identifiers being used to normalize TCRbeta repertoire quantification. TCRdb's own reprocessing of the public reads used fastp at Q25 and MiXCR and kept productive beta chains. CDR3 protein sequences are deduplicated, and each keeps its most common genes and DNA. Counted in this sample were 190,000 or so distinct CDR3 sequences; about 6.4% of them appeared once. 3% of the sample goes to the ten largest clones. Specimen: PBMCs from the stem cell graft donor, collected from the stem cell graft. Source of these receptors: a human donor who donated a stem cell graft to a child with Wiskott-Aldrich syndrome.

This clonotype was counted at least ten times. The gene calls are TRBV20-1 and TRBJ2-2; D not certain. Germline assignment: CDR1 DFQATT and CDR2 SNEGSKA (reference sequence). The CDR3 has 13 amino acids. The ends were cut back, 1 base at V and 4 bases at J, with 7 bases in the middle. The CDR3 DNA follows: TGCAGTGCTAGAGGCTCACCCACCGGGGAGCTGTTTTTT. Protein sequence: CSARGSPTGELFF.

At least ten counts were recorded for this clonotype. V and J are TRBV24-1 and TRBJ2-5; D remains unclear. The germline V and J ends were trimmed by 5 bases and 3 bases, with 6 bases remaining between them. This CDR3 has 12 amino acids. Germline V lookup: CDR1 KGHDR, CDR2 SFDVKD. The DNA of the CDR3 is TGTGCCACCAGTGGGGATAAAGAGACCCAGTACTTC. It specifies CATSGDKETQYF.

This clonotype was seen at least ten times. This CDR3 is CASGLQSGTPLHF. CDR3 sequence (DNA): TGTGCTAGTGGCCTCCAATCCGGTACACCCCTCCACTTT. The chain combines TRBV12-5 with TRBJ1-6; no reliable D call. Between the trimmed V and J ends, which lost 6 bases and 11 bases, there was a span of 14 bases. Germline V CDR1 and CDR2: LGHNT, FRNRAP. The CDR3 is 13 residues long.

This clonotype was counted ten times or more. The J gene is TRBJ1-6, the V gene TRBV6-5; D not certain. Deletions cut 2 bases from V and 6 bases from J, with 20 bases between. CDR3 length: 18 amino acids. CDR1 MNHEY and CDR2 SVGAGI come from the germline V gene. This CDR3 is CASSYAIAGPFGNSPLHF. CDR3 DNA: TGTGCCAGCAGTTACGCCATCGCCGGACCTTTTGGTAATTCACCCCTCCACTTT.

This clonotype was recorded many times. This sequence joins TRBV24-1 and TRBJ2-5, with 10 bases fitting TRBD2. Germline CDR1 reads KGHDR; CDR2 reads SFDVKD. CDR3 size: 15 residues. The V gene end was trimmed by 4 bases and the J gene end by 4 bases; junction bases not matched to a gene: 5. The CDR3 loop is CATSDSRLAGETQYF. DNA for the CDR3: TGTGCCACCAGTGACTCAAGACTAGCGGGAGAGACCCAGTACTTC.

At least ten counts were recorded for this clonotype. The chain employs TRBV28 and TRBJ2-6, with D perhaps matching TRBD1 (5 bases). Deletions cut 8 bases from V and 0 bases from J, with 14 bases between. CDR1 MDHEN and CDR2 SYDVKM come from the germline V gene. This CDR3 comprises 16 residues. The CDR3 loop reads CASVQGERSGANVLTF. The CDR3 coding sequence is TGTGCCAGCGTCCAGGGTGAGCGCTCTGGGGCCAACGTCCTGACTTTC.

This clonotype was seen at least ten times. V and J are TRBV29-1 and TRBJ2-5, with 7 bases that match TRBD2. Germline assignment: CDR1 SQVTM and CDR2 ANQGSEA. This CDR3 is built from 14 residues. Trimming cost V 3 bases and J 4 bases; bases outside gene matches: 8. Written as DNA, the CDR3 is TGCAGCGTTGATGGAGGGCCGGGAGGAGAGACCCAGTACTTC. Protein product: CSVDGGPGGETQYF. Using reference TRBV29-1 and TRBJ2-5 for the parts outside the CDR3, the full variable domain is SAVISQKPSRDICQRGTSLTIQCQVDSQVTMMFWYRQQPGQSLTLIATANQGSEATYESGFVIDKFPISRPNLTFSTLTVSNMSPEDSSIYLCSVDGGPGGETQYFGPGTRLLVL.

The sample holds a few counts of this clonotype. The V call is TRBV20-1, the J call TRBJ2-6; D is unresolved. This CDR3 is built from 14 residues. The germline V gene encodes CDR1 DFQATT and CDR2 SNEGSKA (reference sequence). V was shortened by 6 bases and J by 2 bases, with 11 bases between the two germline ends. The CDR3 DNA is TGCAGTGCCAATCATATCACTGGGGCCAACGTCCTGACTTTC. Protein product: CSANHITGANVLTF.

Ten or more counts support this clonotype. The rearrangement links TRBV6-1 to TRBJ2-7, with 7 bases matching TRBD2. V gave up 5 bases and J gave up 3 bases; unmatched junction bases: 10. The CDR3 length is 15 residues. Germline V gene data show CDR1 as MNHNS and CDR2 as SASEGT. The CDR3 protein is CASSPTAAGDYEQYF. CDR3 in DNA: TGTGCCAGCAGTCCGACCGCGGCGGGGGACTACGAGCAGTACTTC.

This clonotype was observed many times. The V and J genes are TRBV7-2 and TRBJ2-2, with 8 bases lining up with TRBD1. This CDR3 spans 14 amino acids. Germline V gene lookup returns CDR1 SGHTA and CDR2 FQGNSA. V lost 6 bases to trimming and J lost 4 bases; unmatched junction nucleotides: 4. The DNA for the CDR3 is TGTGCCAGCAGACGGACAGGGTTCACCGGGGAGCTGTTTTTT. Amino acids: CASRRTGFTGELFF.

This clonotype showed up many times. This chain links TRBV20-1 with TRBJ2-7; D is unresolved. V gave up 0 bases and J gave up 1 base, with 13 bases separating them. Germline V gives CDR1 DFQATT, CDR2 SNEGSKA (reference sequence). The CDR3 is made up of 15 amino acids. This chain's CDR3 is CSARDHGDLSYEQYF. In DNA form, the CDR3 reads TGCAGTGCTAGAGATCATGGAGACTTATCCTACGAGCAGTACTTC.

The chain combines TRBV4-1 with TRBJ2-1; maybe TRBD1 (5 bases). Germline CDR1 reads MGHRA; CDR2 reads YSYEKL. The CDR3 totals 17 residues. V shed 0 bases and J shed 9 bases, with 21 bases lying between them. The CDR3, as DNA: TGCGCCAGCAGCCAAGATCCGCAAGGGGCTCTGGTTTTTGAGCAGTTCTTC. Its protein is CASSQDPQGALVFEQFF.